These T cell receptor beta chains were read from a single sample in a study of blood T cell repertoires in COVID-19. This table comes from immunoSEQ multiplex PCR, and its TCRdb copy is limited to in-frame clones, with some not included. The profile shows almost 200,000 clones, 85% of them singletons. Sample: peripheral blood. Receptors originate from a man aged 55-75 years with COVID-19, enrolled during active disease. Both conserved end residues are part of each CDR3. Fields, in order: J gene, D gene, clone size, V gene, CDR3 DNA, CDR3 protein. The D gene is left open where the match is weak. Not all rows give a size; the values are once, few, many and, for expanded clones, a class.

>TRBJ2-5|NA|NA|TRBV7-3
TGTGCCAGCAGCTTAAGGGTGACTAACCAAGAGACCCAGTACTTC
CASSLRVTNQETQYF
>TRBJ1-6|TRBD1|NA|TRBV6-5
TGTGCCAGCAACTGGGGACAGAGTAATTCACCCCTCCACTTT
CASNWGQSNSPLHF
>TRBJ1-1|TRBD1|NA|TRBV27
TGTGCCAGCACCCGGACAGGATCGAACACTGAAGCTTTCTTT
CASTRTGSNTEAFF
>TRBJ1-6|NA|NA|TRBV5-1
TGCGCCAGCAGCTTGGCGAATTCACCCCTCCACTTT
CASSLANSPLHF
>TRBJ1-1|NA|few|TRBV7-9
TGTGCCAGCAGGCCCAGGGGAGGGACTGAAGCTTTCTTT
CASRPRGGTEAFF
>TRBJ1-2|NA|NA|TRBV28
TGTGCCAGCAGTCCCCCTGGGCAGAACTATGGCTACACCTTC
CASSPPGQNYGYTF
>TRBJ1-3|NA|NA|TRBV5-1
TGCGCCAGCAGCTTGGATCCGGGTGGCTCTGGAAACACCATATATTTT
CASSLDPGGSGNTIYF
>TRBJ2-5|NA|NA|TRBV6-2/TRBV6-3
TGTGCCAGCAGTCAAGACAGAACCCAAGAGACCCAGTACTTC
CASSQDRTQETQYF
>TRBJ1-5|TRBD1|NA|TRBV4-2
TGTGCCAGCAGGTACACAACAGGGGGCAATCAGCCCCAGCATTTT
CASRYTTGGNQPQHF
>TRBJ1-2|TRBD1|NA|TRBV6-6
TGTGCCAGCAGTTACTTGGGACAGGGGAATGGCTACACCTTC
CASSYLGQGNGYTF
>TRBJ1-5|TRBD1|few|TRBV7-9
TGTGCCAGCAGCCGTGGACAGGGAGTTTATAGCAATCAGCCCCAGCATTTT
CASSRGQGVYSNQPQHF
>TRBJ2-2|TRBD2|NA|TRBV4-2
TGTGCCAGCAGCCAAGGGTTCTCGGGAGGACTCAACACCGGGGAGCTGTTTTTT
CASSQGFSGGLNTGELFF